Presented here are 10 T cell receptor beta chains from one specimen sequenced in a study of cytomegalovirus exposure and HLA in healthy donors. Primers included in the PCR were 60 Vbeta and 13 Jbeta primers. The repertoire was sequenced with immunoSEQ multiplex PCR; TCRdb's copy has only in-frame clones and lacks some. The repertoire holds approximately 160,000 clones, about four fifths seen once, with 5.7% in the top ten. The sequenced sample consisted of PBMCs. The receptors originated from a man in his thirties or forties in good health and CMV-seropositive.

The rearrangement joins TRBV27 to TRBJ2-3; 11 bases line up with TRBD2. Per the germline V gene, CDR1 is MNHEY and CDR2 is SMNVEV (reference sequence). This CDR3 is 16 amino acids long. V shed 3 bases, J shed 5 bases, and the junction held 7 bases outside the gene matches. CDR3 bases: TGTGCCAGCAGTTTTAGTAGCGGGAGGGTAAAAGATACGCAGTATTTT. Encoded protein: CASSFSSGRVKDTQYF.

The gene calls are TRBV7-2 and TRBJ2-2; 7 nucleotides line up with TRBD2. Germline trimming cut 6 bases from V and 1 base from J; bases unmatched to any gene: 5. This CDR3 comprises 15 residues. Germline V gene sequence: CDR1 SGHTA, CDR2 FQGNSA. The CDR3 loop is CASSSSGMNTGELFF. CDR3 DNA: TGTGCCAGCAGTTCTAGCGGAATGAACACCGGGGAGCTGTTTTTT.

The chain employs TRBV27 and TRBJ2-2; D gene unclear. Germline CDR1 MNHEY, CDR2 SMNVEV (reference sequence). The CDR3 runs to 16 residues. V lost 1 base and J 0 bases, leaving 9 bases between the germline ends. The CDR3 bases are TGTGCCAGCAGTTTATATTCCCCCTCGAACACCGGGGAGCTGTTTTTT. Its translation: CASSLYSPSNTGELFF.

This clone was counted a few times. The gene calls are TRBV28 and TRBJ2-7, with 12 bases matching TRBD1. This CDR3 comprises 14 residues. V was pared by 6 bases and J by 6 bases, with 6 bases of the junction left unmatched. From germline, CDR1 is MDHEN and CDR2 SYDVKM. CDR3 region: CASRPGQGASEQYF. Written as DNA, the CDR3 is TGTGCCAGCAGACCGGGACAGGGGGCAAGCGAGCAGTACTTC.

This clone was seen just once. The gene calls are TRBV5-1 and TRBJ2-7; TRBD1 might be the D (6 bases). The CDR3 runs to 16 residues. Germline CDR1 is SGHRS and CDR2 is YFSETQ. Between the trimmed V and J ends, which lost 2 bases and 0 bases, there was a span of 15 bases. Written as DNA, the CDR3 is TGCGCCAGCAGCTTACAGGGACCGACGAGCTCCTACGAGCAGTACTTC. Protein product: CASSLQGPTSSYEQYF.

Worth noting for this clone: One end of the junction fails to match germline, which may point to a read error. The V call is TRBV7-2, the J call TRBJ2-7, with 11 bases lining up with TRBD2. Germline assignment: CDR1 SGHTA and CDR2 FQGNSA. This CDR3 spans 15 amino acids. In DNA, the CDR3 is TGTGCCAGCAACTTAGGTCTAGCGGGAGGCTACGAGCAGTACTTC. Translation: CASNLGLAGGYEQYF.

The genes are TRBV20-1 and TRBJ1-1, with D unresolved. The CDR3 spans 11 residues. From germline, CDR1 is DFQATT and CDR2 SNEGSKA (reference sequence). V was trimmed by 6 bases and J by 0 bases, leaving 5 bases between them. The CDR3 nucleotides are TGCAGTGCACAAATGAACACTGAAGCTTTCTTT. The encoded protein is CSAQMNTEAFF.

The table lists this clone with a few counts. This rearrangement joins TRBV4-3 to TRBJ1-3; the match to TRBD1 covers 8 bases. CDR3 size: 15 residues. Germline trimming cut 4 bases from V and 4 bases from J; bases unmatched to any gene: 6. Germline V gives CDR1 LGHNA, CDR2 YSLEER. The DNA of the CDR3 is TGCGCCAGCAGCCCTGACAGGGGAGCCGGAAACACCATATATTTT. Translated, it gives CASSPDRGAGNTIYF.

This clone came up once. The chain employs TRBV5-8 and TRBJ2-1; 7 bases line up with TRBD1. The V gene's germline CDR1 is SGHTS and CDR2 YDEGEE. The CDR3 is 15 amino acids. V dropped 1 base and J dropped 10; count of bases not matched to a gene: 11. In DNA form, the CDR3 reads TGTGCCAGCAGCTTGCTCCGACAGGGTTTAGGGGAGCAGTTCTTC. Protein product: CASSLLRQGLGEQFF.

This clone was counted only a few times. The CDR3 sequence: CASSLWGDSNQPQHF. The CDR3 nucleotides are TGTGCCAGCAGTTTATGGGGAGATAGCAATCAGCCCCAGCATTTT. V is TRBV28 and J is TRBJ1-5; D unresolved. With 0 bases removed from V and 0 bases from J, the gap between germline ends came to 6 bases. Per germline, CDR1 MDHEN and CDR2 SYDVKM. The CDR3 covers 15 residues.